What follows are 15 T cell receptor beta chains derived from one specimen sequenced in a study of T-cell reconstitution after alpha-beta-depleted transplantation in children (dated by TCRdb to about 2016). The meaning of the sample's treatment or condition label: allogeneic hematopoietic cell transplantation with graft depleted of TCRalphabeta T cells and CD19 B cells. Libraries came from PCR. The sequencer was an Illumina HiSeq 2500. TCR library preparation used molecular barcoding, with unique molecular identifiers applied to normalize quantification of the TCRbeta repertoire. TCRdb reran the public reads through fastp at Q25 and MiXCR, keeping productive beta chains. Each record represents a unique CDR3 protein, reported with the most common genes and DNA among its rows. In this sample the table shows hundreds of thousands of distinct CDR3 sequences, 23% of which occur a single time. In total, the top ten clones hold 13% to 15% of the sample.

The sample consisted of PBMCs, mostly from graft donor cells, taken 360 days after TCRalphabeta/CD19-depleted stem cell transplant. These TCRs come from a boy under two years old who had a stem cell transplant for acute myeloid leukemia, so the T cells may come from the graft donor.

This clonotype was found many times. The V call is TRBV11-2, the J call TRBJ2-1; D tentatively fits TRBD1 or TRBD2 (5 bases each). Trimming stripped 6 bases from V and 0 bases from J, with 12 bases between. The CDR3 covers 15 residues. From germline, CDR1 is SGHAT and CDR2 FQNNGV. The CDR3 DNA is TGTGCCAGCAGGATAAAGGGGAGCTCCTACAATGAGCAGTTCTTC. It yields the protein CASRIKGSSYNEQFF. The whole variable domain, filled in from reference TRBV11-2 and TRBJ2-1, reads EAGVAQSPRYKIIEKRQSVAFWCNPISGHATLYWYQQILGQGPKLLIQFQNNGVVDDSQLPKDRFSAERLKGVDSTLKIQPAKLEDSAVYLCASRIKGSSYNEQFFGPGTRLTVL.

This clonotype appeared once. This sequence may be a read error, since a much larger clone differs from it by one base. V usage is TRBV11-2 and J usage is TRBJ2-3; TRBD1 is a possible D gene (5 bases). The V gene's germline CDR1 is SGHAT and CDR2 FQNNGV. The V and J ends lost 8 bases and 8 bases respectively, with 11 bases between them. The CDR3 consists of 11 residues. CDR3 in DNA: TGTGCCAGCGGGGCGGTCAGTACGCAGTATTTT. Translated: CASGAVSTQYF.

V gene TRBV12-3 or TRBV12-4 combines with J gene TRBJ2-2; TRBD1 or TRBD2 may be the D gene (6 bases each). Trimming left V 3 bases short and J 5 bases short, with 10 bases between. This CDR3 spans 14 amino acids. CDR3 sequence: CASSFGGGTGELFF. The CDR3 DNA reads TGTGCCAGCAGTTTCGGAGGGGGGACCGGGGAGCTGTTTTTT.

This sequence joins TRBV6-5 and TRBJ2-7; no reliable D call. This CDR3 region has 15 residues. Trimming removed 0 bases at V and 4 bases at J, with 13 bases between. Germline assignment: CDR1 MNHEY and CDR2 SVGAGI. As DNA, the CDR3 is TGTGCCAGCAGTTACTCGATCGACGGAAAATACGAGCAGTACTTC. Amino acid sequence: CASSYSIDGKYEQYF.

The chain couples TRBV7-8 to TRBJ2-7; tentatively, D is TRBD1 (5 bases). The V end was cut by 3 bases, the J end by 7 bases, with 13 bases between. Germline V gene lookup returns CDR1 SGHVS and CDR2 FQNEAQ. The CDR3 is 13 residues long. For the CDR3, the DNA is TGTGCCAGCAGCTTGCTGACAGCTGCTGAGCAGTACGTC. Protein sequence: CASSLLTAAEQYV.

This clonotype was detected once. V and J are TRBV19 and TRBJ1-1; unclear D gene. CDR3 length equals 14 residues. Germline CDR1 is LNHDA and CDR2 is SQIVND (reference sequence). V was clipped by 3 bases and J by 1 base, with 9 bases between them. The CDR3 is CASSMAAGNTEAFF. CDR3 coding DNA: TGTGCCAGTAGTATGGCGGCGGGGAACACTGAAGCTTTCTTT.

The gene calls are TRBV6-1 and TRBJ1-2, with TRBD1 matching over 8 bases. V lost 6 bases to trimming and J lost 3 bases; unmatched junction nucleotides: 3. The CDR3 length is 13 residues. CDR1 MNHNS and CDR2 SASEGT come from the germline V gene. As DNA, the CDR3 is TGTGCCAGCAGACCGGACAGGGACTATGGCTACACCTTC. It yields the protein CASRPDRDYGYTF.

This clonotype came up a few times. This chain links TRBV5-1 with TRBJ2-3; no reliable D call. V lost 0 bases to trimming and J lost 0 bases, with 5 bases between them. CDR1 SGHRS and CDR2 YFSETQ come from the germline V gene. This CDR3 has 14 residues. The CDR3 DNA follows: TGCGCCAGCAGCTTGGAGCCTAGCACAGATACGCAGTATTTT. It is translated as CASSLEPSTDTQYF.

This clonotype was counted at least ten times. The J gene is TRBJ1-1, the V gene TRBV25-1, with 7 nucleotides matching TRBD1. Germline CDR1 reads MGHDK; CDR2 reads SYGVNS. V shed 3 bases, J shed 3 bases, and the junction held 4 bases outside the gene matches. The CDR3 loop spans 14 amino acids. The CDR3 is CASSERGRDTEAFF. The CDR3 coding sequence is TGTGCCAGCAGTGAGAGGGGGCGGGACACTGAAGCTTTCTTT.

Many counts were recorded for this clonotype. The rearrangement uses TRBV6-5 and TRBJ2-3, with a tentative D call TRBD2 (6 bases). The CDR3 is made up of 16 amino acids. Germline-derived CDR1 and CDR2 are MNHEY and SVGAGI. The V end was cut by 2 bases, the J end by 0 bases, with 12 bases between. The CDR3 coding sequence is TGTGCCAGCAGTTACCGAGGAGGGACTAGCACAGATACGCAGTATTTT. Its protein is CASSYRGGTSTDTQYF.

This clonotype was recorded a few times. V is TRBV10-3 and J is TRBJ2-1; 7 positions agree with TRBD2. This CDR3 spans 15 amino acids. The germline V gene encodes CDR1 ENHRY and CDR2 SYGVKD. The junction had 6 bases not matched to a gene; V was cut back by 4 bases and J by 3 bases. In nucleotides, the CDR3 is TGTGCCATCAGTGGGGAGCGGGGCTTCTACAATGAGCAGTTCTTC. This sequence encodes CAISGERGFYNEQFF.

Only a few counts were recorded for this clonotype. The V and J genes are TRBV6-1 and TRBJ2-4; maybe TRBD2 (5 bases). The CDR3 runs 15 residues. The germline CDR1 and CDR2 sequences are MNHNS and SASEGT. V was pared by 5 bases and J by 3 bases, with 14 bases between. The DNA of the CDR3 is TGTGCCAGCAGTCCGCTGAGAGGGAGCAAAAACATTCAGTACTTC. Its protein is CASSPLRGSKNIQYF.

The chain is built from TRBV28 and TRBJ2-7; possible D gene TRBD2, 6 bases. The V end was cut by 7 bases, the J end by 2 bases, with 24 bases between. Germline values: CDR1 MDHEN, CDR2 SYDVKM. This CDR3 region has 17 residues. The CDR3 protein is CASTSGLSGSTTYEQYV. DNA for the CDR3: TGTGCCAGCACTTCAGGACTATCGGGATCCACAACCTACGAGCAGTACGTC.

This clonotype was counted a few times. This sequence joins TRBV6-5 and TRBJ1-2; 7 bases agree with TRBD1. The V gene end was trimmed by 0 bases and the J gene end by 8 bases; junction bases not matched to a gene: 12. This CDR3 comprises 16 residues. The V gene's germline CDR1 is MNHEY and CDR2 SVGAGI. The CDR3 spells CASSYSPRTGSGGYTF. CDR3 nucleotides: TGTGCCAGCAGTTACTCCCCCCGGACAGGATCAGGGGGCTACACCTTC.

The CDR3 sequence is CSVYMSSGANVLTF. Written as DNA, the CDR3 is TGCAGCGTTTACATGAGCTCTGGGGCCAACGTCCTGACTTTC. The chain joins TRBV29-1 to TRBJ2-6, with no clear D. This CDR3 comprises 14 residues. Germline V gene sequence: CDR1 SQVTM, CDR2 ANQGSEA. Trimming removed 5 bases at V and 0 bases at J, with 8 bases between. Using reference TRBV29-1 and TRBJ2-6 for the parts outside the CDR3, the full variable domain is SAVISQKPSRDICQRGTSLTIQCQVDSQVTMMFWYRQQPGQSLTLIATANQGSEATYESGFVIDKFPISRPNLTFSTLTVSNMSPEDSSIYLCSVYMSSGANVLTFGAGSRLTVL.